Shown below are 13 T cell receptor beta chains from a single sample sequenced in a study of Ad26.COV2.S vaccination and SARS-CoV-2 variants. Assay: immunoSEQ multiplex PCR; the TCRdb copy retains only in-frame clones and omits some. The sample has 300,000 to 500,000 clones; less than 90% are singletons. Sample treatment: 19 received Ad26.COV2.S at low or high dose, single or two shots; about 5 received placebo; per-sample allocation not given. Specimens were obtained on day 63 following the first vaccine or placebo injection. The sequences come from peripheral blood, collected in a trial of Ad26.COV2.S vaccine versus placebo. The receptors stem from a person between 18 and 65 years old who received the Ad26.COV2.S COVID-19 vaccine or a placebo.

The chain joins TRBV7-2 to TRBJ2-5; D is unclear. This CDR3 has 11 amino acids. V was cut by 3 bases and J by 3 bases, with 2 bases left in between. Germline V CDR1 and CDR2: SGHTA, FQGNSA. In DNA form, the CDR3 reads TGTGCCAGCAGCTTTAAAGAGACCCAGTACTTC. Encoded protein: CASSFKETQYF.

J is TRBJ1-3 and V is TRBV10-3; D is unresolved. Trimming removed 3 bases from V and 4 bases from J, with 1 base in between. The germline gives CDR1 ENHRY, CDR2 SYGVKD. This CDR3 has 11 residues. CDR3 loop: CAISEGNTIYF. The CDR3 DNA reads as TGTGCCATCAGTGAAGGAAACACCATATATTTT.

This clone was observed once. The V and J genes are TRBV4-3 and TRBJ1-4; D uncertain. Germline CDR1 and CDR2: LGHNA and YSLEER. V lost 3 bases and J 3 bases, leaving 8 bases between the germline ends. The CDR3 sequence is 14 residues long. In nucleotides, the CDR3 is TGCGCCAGCAGCCACCGGCAGTCTAATGAAAAACTGTTTTTT. Amino acids: CASSHRQSNEKLFF.

The J gene is TRBJ2-5, the V gene TRBV5-4; no definite D call. Germline CDR1 and CDR2: SGHNT and YYREEE (reference sequence). This CDR3 is 12 amino acids long. The V end lost 5 bases, the J end lost 5 bases, and 10 bases lay between the germline ends. CDR3 DNA: TGTGCCAGCAGAGGCATAGGGGAGACCCAGTACTTC. As protein: CASRGIGETQYF. Complete variable domain (other parts from reference TRBV5-4 and TRBJ2-5): ETGVTQSPTHLIKTRGQQVTLRCSSQSGHNTVSWYQQALGQGPQFIFQYYREEENGRGNFPPRFSGLQFPNYSSELNVNALELDDSALYLCASRGIGETQYFGPGTRLLVL.

The chain is built from TRBV21-1 and TRBJ1-2; the table's TRBD1 call for D was not verified on the DNA. TRBV21-1 is shown as a pseudogene. The CDR3 consists of 18 residues. CDR3 sequence: CASGGSGVVPFYIGGYTF. In DNA form, the CDR3 reads TGTGCCAGCGGGGGCAGTGGAGTAGTTCCGTTTTATATCGGTGGCTACACCTTC.

The genes are TRBV27 and TRBJ1-1; D is uncertain. The germline CDR1 and CDR2 sequences are MNHEY and SMNVEV (reference sequence). V lost 4 bases, J lost 0 bases, and 9 bases lay in between. CDR3 length: 14 amino acids. CDR3 in amino acids: CASSSAGMNTEAFF. The CDR3 nucleotides are TGTGCCAGCAGTTCCGCGGGCATGAACACTGAAGCTTTCTTT.

The rearrangement links TRBV11-2 to TRBJ2-1, with 8 bases that match TRBD2. The germline V gene has CDR1 SGHAT and CDR2 FQNNGV. With 2 bases clipped from V and 1 base from J, the junction kept 4 bases outside the gene matches. The CDR3 loop spans 16 amino acids. In DNA form, the CDR3 reads TGTGCCAGCAGCTTATTTGGCGGGGGGTCCTACAATGAGCAGTTCTTC. It specifies CASSLFGGGSYNEQFF.

The V and J genes are TRBV7-8 and TRBJ1-1; D may be TRBD1 (5 bases). CDR1 is SGHVS, CDR2 FQNEAQ, per germline. V lost 1 base and J 3 bases, leaving 12 bases between the germline ends. The CDR3 runs to 15 residues. DNA of the CDR3: TGTGCCAGCAGCTTAGGTCCAGGGTGGTACACTGAAGCTTTCTTT. Its translation is CASSLGPGWYTEAFF. The full variable domain, with the rest looked up from reference TRBV7-8 and TRBJ1-1, is GAGVSQSPRYKVAKRGQDVALRCDPISGHVSLFWYQQALGQGPEFLTYFQNEAQLDKSGLPSDRFFAERPEGSVSTLKIQRTQQEDSAVYLCASSLGPGWYTEAFFGQGTRLTVV.

This clone has just one count. The DNA of the CDR3 is TGTGCCAGCAGCTTAGGTTCCGGAGCGGGGGGGAATACGCAGTATTTT. Translated, it gives CASSLGSGAGGNTQYF. The chain is built from TRBV7-9 and TRBJ2-3; 10 bases align to TRBD2. This CDR3 spans 16 amino acids. Germline CDR1 is SEHNR and CDR2 is FQNEAQ (reference sequence). The V segment lost 1 base and the J segment 7 bases; nucleotides outside the gene matches: 8.

The chain employs TRBV5-4 and TRBJ1-2; 12 bases fit TRBD1. The germline CDR1 and CDR2 sequences are SGHNT and YYREEE (reference sequence). Trimming removed 3 bases from V and 5 bases from J; junction bases left unmatched: 5. This CDR3 is 15 amino acids long. The CDR3 spells CASSSPGQGAYGYTF. The CDR3 DNA sequence: TGTGCCAGCAGCTCACCGGGACAGGGGGCTTATGGCTACACCTTC.

This clone was counted once. The J gene is TRBJ2-5, the V gene TRBV3-1 (or the pseudogene TRBV3-2), with a possible D match to TRBD2 (5 bases). The length of the CDR3 is 14 residues. Deletions cut 1 base from V and 6 bases from J, with 12 bases between. Per the germline V gene, CDR1 is LGHDT and CDR2 is YNNKEL (reference sequence). For the CDR3, the DNA is TGTGCCAGCAGCCAAGTGACCCGGGAAAAGACCCAGTACTTC. It encodes CASSQVTREKTQYF.

The chain carries TRBV18 and TRBJ2-4; weak D call: TRBD1 (6 bases). CDR3 length equals 15 residues. Trimming took off 1 base at V and 3 bases at J, with 10 bases between the two ends. Germline CDR1 reads KGHSH; CDR2 reads LQKENI. The CDR3 here is CASSPLQGNKNIQYF. The CDR3 region has the DNA TGTGCCAGCTCACCACTTCAGGGGAACAAAAACATTCAGTACTTC.

This chain joins TRBV6-5 and TRBJ2-7, with TRBD2 matching 8 bases. The germline V gene encodes CDR1 MNHEY and CDR2 SVGAGI. This CDR3 has 15 amino acids. V was pared by 3 bases and J by 4 bases, with 8 bases of the junction left unmatched. The CDR3 DNA sequence: TGTGCCAGCAGTTATATGGCGGGGGGACTGTACGAGCAGTACTTC. This encodes CASSYMAGGLYEQYF.